This T cell receptor (beta chain) is from a study of control samples from healthy donors and cancer patients. V was pared by 1 base and J by 2 bases, with 10 bases between. The CDR3 is 15 residues long. Germline assignment: CDR1 SGHVS and CDR2 FNYEAQ. Libraries were prepared by immunoSEQ multiplex PCR; TCRdb keeps only in-frame clonotypes and omits some of them. Found here are over 80,000 clones, almost 85% of them singletons; the top ten hold 1.5% to 2.5%. The sequencing sample was made of blood. This receptor was obtained from a man in his fifties or sixties in good health. This chain uses TRBV7-6 with TRBJ2-3; D ambiguous. As DNA, the CDR3 is TGTGCCAGCAGCTTAGGCCCTACTTACACAGATACGCAGTATTTT. Its protein product is CASSLGPTYTDTQYF. Drawing the rest from reference TRBV7-6 and TRBJ2-3, the complete variable domain is GAGVSQSPRYKVTKRGQDVALRCDPISGHVSLYWYRQALGQGPEFLTYFNYEAQQDKSGLPNDRFSAERPEGSISTLTIQRTEQRDSAMYRCASSLGPTYTDTQYFGPGTRLTVL.